The clone carrying this T cell receptor (beta chain) was seen only a few times. Its specificity is unknown. Germline CDR1 reads PRHDT; CDR2 reads FYEKMQ (reference sequence). The CDR3 totals 14 residues. The V and J ends lost 5 bases and 8 bases, in that order; junction bases with no gene match: 6. The data were taken from a study of regulatory T cells in long-lasting Graves disease. Overall study findings and caveats: Persistent Graves' cases showed lower TCR diversity than newly diagnosed cases.

Time point here: newly diagnosed GD, antithyroid drugs for less than 3 months. Generation of the TCR library employed RNA extracted from PBMCs. iRepertoire HTBI primers and Arm-PCR of CDR3 regions built TCR beta libraries. TCRdb re-derived calls from the multiplex PCR reads in MiXCR, one entry per CDR3 protein. The sample yields roughly 610,000 distinct CDR3 sequences, around 17% seen once. These sequences were also reported in another study, on T cells in Graves' hyperthyroidism and ophthalmopathy. From that report: Ophthalmopathy was model-predicted a median roughly 6.2 months pre-onset.

This TCR was recovered from a woman aged 25 to 45 with Graves disease. This chain links TRBV13 with TRBJ2-1, with 10 nucleotides matching TRBD1. This material consisted of peripheral blood mononuclear cells (PBMCs), taken at new diagnosis, from a patient treated with antithyroid drugs. CDR3 sequence reads: CASSPRQGAYEQFF. Written as DNA, the CDR3 is TGTGCCAGCAGCCCCCGACAGGGGGCGTATGAGCAGTTCTTC.